This T cell receptor beta chain was identified in a study of OX40 agonist ivuxolimab in advanced cancers. Study-level information: The group had a mean age of around 60 years, ranged from roughly 23 to 90, and was 75% to 85% male.

Sequencing was performed with immunoSEQ multiplex PCR; in TCRdb, only in-frame clones are kept and a portion is missing. Here the sample spans roughly 41,000 clones, approximately 86% being singletons. On this clone: Its antigen is undetermined.

Whole-study findings and limits: Partial responders at 0.1-3.0 mg/kg had among the lowest clonal expansion.

Anyone with autoimmune disease history or systemic immunosuppression was excluded. The CDR3 length is 17 residues. V lost 2 bases and J lost 7, with 21 bases in between. Germline lookup yields CDR1 KGHSH and CDR2 LQKENI. The specimen comprised CD4+ or CD8+ T cells sorted from blood, sampled in a trial of the OX40 agonist ivuxolimab. This TCR derives from an adult with an advanced solid tumor such as melanoma, head and neck, liver or kidney cancer. V usage is TRBV18 and J usage is TRBJ2-1, with D uncertain. The CDR3 sequence: CASSPNWQVEGGNEQFF. CDR3 nucleotide sequence: TGTGCCAGCTCACCAAATTGGCAGGTCGAAGGTGGGAATGAGCAGTTCTTC.